The clone carrying this T cell receptor (beta chain) was seen a few times. Its antigen is still unknown. This entry belongs to a study of response to subunit inactivated influenza vaccine. TCRdb re-called the RT-PCR reads with MiXCR, one entry per CDR3 protein. The top ten hold around 10% of the sample, which has around 580,000 distinct CDR3 sequences, around 15% seen once. The germline V gene encodes CDR1 KGHDR and CDR2 SFDVKD. Unmatched junction bases numbered 6, after V lost 3 bases and J lost 2 bases. The CDR3 has 15 amino acids. Study observations and caveats: The authors proposed limited new T cell recruitment per seasonal influenza vaccination.

The rearrangement links TRBV24-1 to TRBJ2-7, with 7 positions matching TRBD1. The clonotype was recovered from a man between 45 and 60 years old who received an inactivated influenza vaccine. The sample in question was PBMCs from blood, obtained about 13 days after vaccination. The CDR3 DNA sequence: TGTGCCACCAGTGATCGTAGGACAGGAGCCTACGAGCAGTACTTC. Residues: CATSDRRTGAYEQYF.